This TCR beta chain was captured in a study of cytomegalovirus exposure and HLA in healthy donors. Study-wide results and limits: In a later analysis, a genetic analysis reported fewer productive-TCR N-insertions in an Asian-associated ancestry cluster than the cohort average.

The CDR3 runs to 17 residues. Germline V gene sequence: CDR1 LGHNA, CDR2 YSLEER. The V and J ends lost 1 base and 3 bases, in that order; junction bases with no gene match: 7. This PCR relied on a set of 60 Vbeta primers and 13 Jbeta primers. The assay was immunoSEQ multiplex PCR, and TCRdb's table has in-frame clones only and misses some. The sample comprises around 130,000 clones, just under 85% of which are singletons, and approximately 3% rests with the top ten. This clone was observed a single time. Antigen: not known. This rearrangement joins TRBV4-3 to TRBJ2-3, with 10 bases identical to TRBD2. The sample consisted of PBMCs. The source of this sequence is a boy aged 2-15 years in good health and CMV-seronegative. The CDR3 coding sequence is TGCGCCAGCAGCCAAGGAAGAGCGGGGGGGCCGACAGATACGCAGTATTTT. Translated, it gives CASSQGRAGGPTDTQYF.